Listed below are T cell receptor beta chains from one sample, sequenced in a study of T cell responses to AZD1222 COVID-19 vaccine. Produced via immunoSEQ multiplex PCR; TCRdb's table is partial and in-frame only. The sample has around 99,000 clones, 90% to 95% seen once. The input for sequencing was peripheral blood, taken on day 0 of AZD1222 vaccination. All receptors derive from an adult in good health. The CDR3 runs from the conserved cysteine through the conserved F or W. The D gene is left open where the match is weak. Where a row states a size, it is once, few, many or the class of an expanded clone; other rows omit it.

.,TRBV5-5,.,TRBJ1-1,TGTGCCAGCAGCTTTCCGGGACGGCCGTTGATCACTGAAGCTTTCTTT,CASSFPGRPLITEAFF
few,TRBV6-4,TRBD2,TRBJ2-1,TGTGCCAGCAGTGAACTAGCGGACTCCTACAATGAGCAGTTCTTC,CASSELADSYNEQFF
.,TRBV2,.,TRBJ1-6,TGTGCCAGCAGCTTCGAACAGGGATATAATTCACCCCTCCACTTT,CASSFEQGYNSPLHF
.,TRBV5-5,.,TRBJ2-7,TGTGCCAGCAGCTTTTCAGGGGCGAAACTGGAGCAGTACTTC,CASSFSGAKLEQYF
.,TRBV6-5,TRBD1,TRBJ1-1,TGTGCCAGCAGAAATCTCGGACAGGGCGCTTTCTTT,CASRNLGQGAFF
.,TRBV3-1/TRBV3-2,TRBD1,TRBJ1-5,TGTGCCAGCAGCCTTACAGGGGGAGATCAGCCCCAGCATTTT,CASSLTGGDQPQHF
once,TRBV6-5,.,TRBJ2-7,TGTGCCAGCAGTCCCCGGCCACTATCCTACGAGCAGTACTTC,CASSPRPLSYEQYF
.,TRBV27,.,TRBJ2-2,TGTGCCAGCAGTTTTTTCGGGCAGGGAACGACCGGGGAGCTGTTTTTT,CASSFFGQGTTGELFF
.,TRBV5-4,TRBD1,TRBJ1-1,TGTGCCAGCAGCCTGCGACAGGGCTGGGCCACTGAAGCTTTCTTT,CASSLRQGWATEAFF
.,TRBV3-1/TRBV3-2,TRBD1,TRBJ1-2,TGTGCCAGCAGCCCAGTCGGACAGGGGGTTGGCTACACCTTC,CASSPVGQGVGYTF
many,TRBV6-4,.,TRBJ2-2,TGTGCCAGCAGTGACGACGCCACGAACACCGGGGAGCTGTTTTTT,CASSDDATNTGELFF
.,TRBV20-1,.,TRBJ1-2,TGCAGTGCTAGCCTGTACTATGGCTACACCTTC,CSASLYYGYTF
.,TRBV6-5,TRBD1,TRBJ1-1,TGTGCCAGCTCACAGGGGACCCTCCGAGGCACTGAAGCTTTCTTT,CASSQGTLRGTEAFF
.,TRBV20-1,.,TRBJ1-1,TGCAGTAGCGGGAACACTGAAGCTTTCTTT,CSSGNTEAFF
once,TRBV2,.,TRBJ1-1,TGTGCCAGCAGGAGGGACTCTTTATGGGACACTGAAGCTTTCTTT,CASRRDSLWDTEAFF
.,TRBV29-1,TRBD1,TRBJ2-3,TGCAGCGTTAAAACCCGGGACAGGGGGCTGGGAAGCACAGATACGCAGTATTTT,CSVKTRDRGLGSTDTQYF
.,TRBV6-5,TRBD1,TRBJ1-4,TGTGCCAGCAGCGACAGGGGGAAGGAAAAACTGTTTTTT,CASSDRGKEKLFF
few,TRBV5-6,TRBD2,TRBJ2-1,TGTGCCAGCAGCTTGGCGGCTAGCGGGAGGGATGAGCAGTTCTTC,CASSLAASGRDEQFF
.,TRBV11-3,.,TRBJ2-1,TGTGCCAGCAGCTTAGGGGGGTCTAACGATGAGCAGTTCTTC,CASSLGGSNDEQFF
.,TRBV15,.,TRBJ1-3,TGTGCCACCAGCAGAGATGTGGGCAGCTCTGGAAACACCATATATTTT,CATSRDVGSSGNTIYF
.,TRBV10-2,.,TRBJ1-2,TGCGCCAGCAGTCAGTCGAACTATGGCTACACCTTC,CASSQSNYGYTF
.,TRBV6-5,.,TRBJ1-4,TGTGCCACCCAAGTTCCCTACAATGAAAAACTGTTTTTT,CATQVPYNEKLFF
.,TRBV5-6,TRBD1,TRBJ1-2,TGTGCCAGCAGCGATGGGCCGACAGGGTTTGGCTATGGCTACACCTTC,CASSDGPTGFGYGYTF
.,TRBV4-1,.,TRBJ1-3,TGCGCCAGCAGCCAAGATTCTAGGGACGGAGGAAACACCATATATTTT,CASSQDSRDGGNTIYF
.,TRBV30,TRBD1,TRBJ1-5,TGTGCCTGGAGGGACAGGAGATATAGCAATCAGCCCCAGCATTTT,CAWRDRRYSNQPQHF
.,TRBV4-1,TRBD1,TRBJ2-7,TGCGCCAGCAGCCAAGAGACGACAGGGGGCTCCTACGAGCAGTACTTC,CASSQETTGGSYEQYF
.,TRBV6-2/TRBV6-3,.,TRBJ2-3,TGTGCCAGCAGTTACGGTTTCCACACAGATACGCAGTATTTT,CASSYGFHTDTQYF
.,TRBV7-2,.,TRBJ2-1,TGTGCCAGCAGCTTAGTTAGGCGGGATGAGCAGTTCTTC,CASSLVRRDEQFF
once,TRBV2,.,TRBJ2-6,TGTGCCAGCAGCCCTGAGAGCTCTGGGGCCAACGTCCTGACTTTC,CASSPESSGANVLTF
.,TRBV29-1,.,TRBJ2-6,TGCAGCGTTGAAGGAGGGACTGGGGCCAACGTCCTGACTTTC,CSVEGGTGANVLTF
.,TRBV11-2,TRBD1,TRBJ1-5,TGTGCCAGCAGCTTTGGACAGGGCGGCAATCAGCCCCAGCATTTT,CASSFGQGGNQPQHF
few,TRBV9,.,TRBJ1-1,TGTGCCAGCAGCATAGAGGACCTGCGGGGGAACACTGAAGCTTTCTTT,CASSIEDLRGNTEAFF
.,TRBV4-2,.,TRBJ2-2,TGTGCCAGCAGCCAAGATAGGGGGAGGAACACCGGGGAGCTGTTTTTT,CASSQDRGRNTGELFF
.,TRBV2,TRBD1,TRBJ2-3,TGTGCCAGCAGTGAACCACCGACAGGGTCGAGCACAGATACGCAGTATTTT,CASSEPPTGSSTDTQYF
.,TRBV6-5,TRBD1,TRBJ1-5,TGTGCCGGAGGGGGCGCGGATCAGCCCCAGCATTTT,CAGGGADQPQHF
.,TRBV18,TRBD1,TRBJ2-3,TGTGCCAGCGCCCGGGACAGGGTTACAGATACGCAGTATTTT,CASARDRVTDTQYF
.,TRBV10-3,.,TRBJ2-1,TGTGCCACCCGCGACAGATCGTCCTACAATGAGCAGTTCTTC,CATRDRSSYNEQFF